This T cell receptor (beta chain) stems from a study of cytomegalovirus exposure and HLA in healthy donors. Study results and caveats: Association of roughly 18,000 TCR beta sequences with HLA alleles was found at 0.05 false discovery rate in a later analysis.

This clone was seen only a few times. As yet, its antigen is unknown. With 60 Vbeta and 13 Jbeta primers, the PCR was carried out. Method: immunoSEQ multiplex PCR; TCRdb's copy keeps in-frame clones and lacks some. The profile shows about 170,000 clones, roughly 81% of them singletons. CDR1 DFQATT and CDR2 SNEGSKA come from the germline V gene (reference sequence). V lost 5 bases and J lost 10, with 11 bases in between. The CDR3 length is 10 residues. The V call is TRBV20-1, the J call TRBJ1-1; D gene unclear. This sequence was found in a girl between 10 and 17 years old in good health and CMV-seropositive. Source material: PBMCs. CDR3 nucleotide sequence: TGCAGTGCTGTCTTATCGTCAGCTTTCTTT. Translated: CSAVLSSAFF.